The clone carrying this T cell receptor (beta chain) came up once. The data are from a study of control samples from healthy donors and cancer patients. Sequenced by immunoSEQ multiplex PCR; TCRdb stores in-frame clones only, minus some. Among some 160,000 clones listed, 80% to 95% were seen once. This CDR3 region has 14 residues. Per the germline V gene, CDR1 is LNHNV and CDR2 is YYDKDF (reference sequence). Trimming cost V 1 base and J 5 bases, with 12 bases left between them. This TCR came from a young woman in good health. Sequencing used blood. The chain uses TRBV15 and TRBJ2-7; D gene ambiguous. The CDR3: CATSRVGWAHEQYF. CDR3 in DNA: TGTGCCACCAGCAGAGTGGGCTGGGCCCACGAGCAGTACTTC.